This passage covers 6 T cell receptor beta chains from one sample sequenced in a study of blood T cells in healthy people across ages. A J-beta primer mix and a sample-barcoded 5' primer were used in a second PCR of about 7 to 12 cycles. TCRdb analysed the 5' RACE reads with MiXCR anew, one entry per CDR3 protein. There are 1.5 million to 2 million distinct CDR3 sequences in the sample; about 35% occur only once, and about 11% lies in the top ten. The specimen was blood. These receptors came from a woman aged 30 to 39 in good health.

This clonotype was counted only a few times. CDR3 in DNA: TGTGCCAGCAGTTGGAGGGCCAGCTCCACAGATACGCAGTATTTT. As protein: CASSWRASSTDTQYF. This chain links TRBV28 with TRBJ2-3, with D perhaps matching TRBD2 (6 bases). The germline V gene has CDR1 MDHEN and CDR2 SYDVKM. CDR3 length: 15 amino acids. The V gene lost 4 bases and the J gene lost 2 bases, with 13 bases spanning the gap.

V usage is TRBV7-2 and J usage is TRBJ2-5, with D unclear. V was cut by 10 bases and J by 11 bases, with 20 bases left in between. Germline CDR1 SGHTA, CDR2 FQGNSA. The CDR3 runs to 12 residues. The CDR3 here is CATKTLNREQYF. For the CDR3, the DNA is TGTGCCACCAAAACCCTAAACAGAGAGCAGTACTTC.

Only a few counts were recorded for this clonotype. The chain employs TRBV12-3 or TRBV12-4 and TRBJ1-1; maybe TRBD1 (5 bases). V gave up 6 bases and J gave up 0 bases, with 14 bases separating them. This CDR3 has 15 amino acids. CDR3 nucleotide sequence: TGTGCCAGCAGATATTCAGGGCGCATGAACACTGAAGCTTTCTTT. It translates to CASRYSGRMNTEAFF.

This clonotype was counted at least ten times. This chain links TRBV29-1 with TRBJ2-1, with D unresolved. The CDR3 is made up of 14 amino acids. Germline loops: CDR1 SQVTM, CDR2 ANQGSEA. V lost 0 bases and J lost 8, with 14 bases in between. In DNA form, the CDR3 reads TGCAGCGTTGAAGATGGTAAGCCGGACGATGAGCAGTTCTTC. Encoded protein: CSVEDGKPDDEQFF.

This clonotype was found a few times. The gene calls are TRBV7-8 and TRBJ1-2, with unresolved D. This CDR3 is built from 15 residues. The V gene lost 1 base and the J gene lost 2 bases, with 11 bases spanning the gap. Germline V CDR1 and CDR2: SGHVS, FQNEAQ. In DNA form, the CDR3 reads TGTGCCAGCAGCTTAGAACGGCTCCTAAACTATGGCTACACCTTC. As protein: CASSLERLLNYGYTF. Together with reference TRBV7-8 and TRBJ1-2, the CDR3 gives the full variable domain: GAGVSQSPRYKVAKRGQDVALRCDPISGHVSLFWYQQALGQGPEFLTYFQNEAQLDKSGLPSDRFFAERPEGSVSTLKIQRTQQEDSAVYLCASSLERLLNYGYTFGSGTRLTVV.

This sequence joins TRBV18 and TRBJ2-1; 8 bases line up with TRBD2. Germline V gene data show CDR1 as KGHSH and CDR2 as LQKENI. CDR3 length equals 17 residues. Trimming removed 0 bases from V and 7 bases from J; junction bases left unmatched: 11. CDR3 sequence: CASSPPIGRAAGNEQFF. The CDR3 DNA sequence: TGTGCCAGCTCACCACCAATCGGGAGGGCCGCAGGGAATGAGCAGTTCTTC.